This TCR beta chain was captured by sequencing in a study of blood T cell repertoires in COVID-19 (dated by TCRdb to the early 2020s). Background on the whole study: Samples covering the acute and convalescent phases of COVID-19 were provided by collaborators in the United States, Italy and Spain. The material from the prospective study consisted of cDNA or gDNA derived from T cells, B-cell-depleted T cells, or PBMCs. Deeply sampled blood TCRbeta repertoires from subjects exposed to, actively infected with, or recovered from COVID-19 were included in the dataset. A freely available public database, intended as a resource for researchers studying the immune response to SARS-CoV-2, is where the repertoires were released. The samples were drawn from the first 160 participants of the ongoing ImmuneRACE study and from more than 1,000 subjects provided by 6 global collaborators. A de-identified subject ID, COVID-19 status, age in years and sex were almost always included in the sample metadata. Where HLA class I and class II types were available, the types were taken from metadata supplied by the sample provider, not from assay-based typing.

As to this clone: The antigen it recognizes is unknown. Base qualities are not recorded, but no much larger clone differs from it by a single base.

At one collaborating source in Seattle, patients were enrolled during active infection and were followed longitudinally through the course of disease. Each collaborating institution followed its own protocols to collect whole blood in K2EDTA tubes. For TCRbeta analysis, collaborator samples were shipped as frozen whole blood, as isolated PBMCs, or as DNA extracted from either sample type. TCRbeta CDR3 regions were amplified from genomic DNA using the immunoSEQ Assay, a bias-controlled multiplex PCR. In the original analysis: Nucleated cell counts per sample were estimated from amplification of reference gene primers within the assay. To quantify the absolute abundance of each unique TCRbeta CDR3 rearrangement, sequence reads were collapsed and filtered. For each sample, productive Simpson clonality was calculated as the square root of Simpson's diversity index over productive rearrangements. TCRdb mirrors the immuneACCESS table, restricted to in-frame sequences. Some clones are absent from its copies; in checked studies, under half trace to an unresolved V gene, and the reason for the others is unknown. V and J calls and clone size are as listed in that table; D and trimming were resolved from the DNA. This sample holds fewer than 700,000 clones; about 89% were observed only once. 7.8% of the sample is in the top ten clones.

Including cysteine and phenylalanine, the CDR3 has 16 amino acids. Of all the DNA, just the CDR3 is kept, 48 bases in frame from base 1. V has 6 bases trimmed and J has 0 bases trimmed; junction bases matching no gene number 7. Looking up the germline V gene yields CDR1 SNHLY and CDR2 FYNNEI. Study-wide conclusions, independent of this receptor: How much clinical and demographic metadata was included differed by source and by participant, and the metadata was provided uncurated.

The chain couples TRBV2 to TRBJ1-4; 7 central bases correspond to TRBD1. The source material was peripheral blood. This receptor was obtained from a woman aged 45-60 years with COVID-19, enrolled during active disease. The CDR3 loop reads CASRNDRVATNEKLFF. The nucleotide sequence is TGTGCCAGCAGGAACGACAGGGTCGCAACTAATGAAAAACTGTTTTTT. Reference TRBV2 and TRBJ1-4 proteins supply the regions before and after the CDR3; the full variable domain is: EPEVTQTPSHQVTQMGQEVILRCVPISNHLYFYWYRQILGQKVEFLVSFYNNEISEKSEIFDDQFSVERPDGSNFTLKIRSTKLEDSAMYFCASRNDRVATNEKLFFGSGTQLSVL.